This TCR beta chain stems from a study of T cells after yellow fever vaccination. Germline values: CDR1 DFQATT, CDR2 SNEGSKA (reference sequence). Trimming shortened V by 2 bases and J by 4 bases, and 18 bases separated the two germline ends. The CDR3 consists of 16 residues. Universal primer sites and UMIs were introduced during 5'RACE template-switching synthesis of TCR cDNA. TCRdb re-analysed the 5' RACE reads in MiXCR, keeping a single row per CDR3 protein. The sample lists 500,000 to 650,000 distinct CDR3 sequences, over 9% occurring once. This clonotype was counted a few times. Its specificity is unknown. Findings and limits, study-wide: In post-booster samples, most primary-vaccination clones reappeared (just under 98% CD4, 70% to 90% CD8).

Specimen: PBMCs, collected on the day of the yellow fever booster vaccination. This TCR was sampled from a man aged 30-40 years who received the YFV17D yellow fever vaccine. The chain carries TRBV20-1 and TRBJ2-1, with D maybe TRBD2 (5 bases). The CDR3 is CSARTQLGRRYNEQFF. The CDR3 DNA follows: TGCAGTGCTAGAACTCAGTTGGGGAGACGGTACAATGAGCAGTTCTTC.